This T cell receptor (beta chain) was obtained from a study of CXCR3-negative and CXCR3-positive naive CD8 T cells. Study-wide context: The libraries yielded around 140 million TRB reads, about 1.5 +/- 0.3 million each.

The germline gives CDR1 MDHEN, CDR2 SYDVKM. The CDR3 totals 12 residues. Those CD8+ T cells considered naive were CD45RO-CCR7+CD27+CD95-. The study, taken as a whole, reports: A higher hydrophobicity marked the TRB CDR3s of CXCR3-positive naive cells versus CXCR3-negative naive cells.

The libraries of TRB cDNA were constructed through 5' RACE using UMI labels. Reanalyzing the 5' RACE reads, TCRdb keeps one entry per CDR3 protein, without DNA. Recorded for this sample: around 63,000 distinct CDR3 sequences. As to this clonotype: The antigen is unknown.

V gene TRBV28 combines with J gene TRBJ2-7. The TCR sequence derives from a human donor in good health. Some clones in this sample may be carry-over from other donors' samples. The sequenced sample was naive CXCR3+ CD8+ T cells from blood. Subset meaning: CD45RO-CCR7+CD27+CD95- naive CD8+ T cells expressing CXCR3 (TNR3+). CDR3: CASSPQGYEQYF.